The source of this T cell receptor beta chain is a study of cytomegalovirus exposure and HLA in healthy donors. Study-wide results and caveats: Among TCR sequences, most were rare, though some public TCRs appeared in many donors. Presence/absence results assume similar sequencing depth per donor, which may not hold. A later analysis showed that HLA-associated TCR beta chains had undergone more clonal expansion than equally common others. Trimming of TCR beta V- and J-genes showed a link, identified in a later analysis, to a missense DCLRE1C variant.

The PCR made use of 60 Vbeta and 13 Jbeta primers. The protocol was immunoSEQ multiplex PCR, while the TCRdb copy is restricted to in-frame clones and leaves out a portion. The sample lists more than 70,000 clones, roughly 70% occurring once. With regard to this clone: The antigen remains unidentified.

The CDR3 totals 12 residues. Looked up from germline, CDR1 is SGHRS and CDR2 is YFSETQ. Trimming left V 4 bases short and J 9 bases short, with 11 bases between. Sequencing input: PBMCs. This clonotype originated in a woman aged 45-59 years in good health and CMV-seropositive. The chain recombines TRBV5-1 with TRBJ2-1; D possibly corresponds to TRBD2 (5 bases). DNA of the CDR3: TGCGCCAGCAGCACTGGGAGTTCTGAGCAGTTCTTC. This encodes CASSTGSSEQFF. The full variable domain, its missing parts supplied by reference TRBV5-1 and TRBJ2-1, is KAGVTQTPRYLIKTRGQQVTLSCSPISGHRSVSWYQQTPGQGLQFLFEYFSETQRNKGNFPGRFSGRQFSNSRSEMNVSTLELGDSALYLCASSTGSSEQFFGPGTRLTVL.